Reported below is one T cell receptor (beta chain). No cognate antigen has been identified for it. The junction departs from germline at one end; a sequencing error may be responsible. The TCR beta CDR3 regions were amplified from the RNA transcripts. For the first round of RT-PCR on the TCR CDR3, the HTBI primer set was used together with the Qiagen OneStep RT-PCR kit. The libraries were constructed in a second round of multiplex PCR and then size-selected and purified. Libraries were sequenced paired-end with 100 bp reads on an Illumina HiSeq2000. In the source study's methods: SOAPnuke was used to process the raw data, with reads discarded if the reads contained adapters or uncalled bases, had a mean Phred below 15, or lacked an exact constant-primer or identifier match. High-quality paired reads were merged using COPE v1.2.5, and each unique nucleotide sequence was defined as a clonotype. MiTCR v1.1 was used to align the clonotypes against IMGT TRBV, TRBD and TRBJ reference segments. The analysis was restricted to V-J combinations with a frequency above 0.0001, which together covered 99.2% of the repertoires. A TCS score was defined as the ratio between F50 (clonal expansion) and ExV (chaos), using BLOSUM62-based TCRdist between CDR3 peptides within each V-J. Welch's t-statistics and random forest reduced 514 V-J features to under 15, which were used in a naive Bayes classifier (R e1071). The public sequencing data were trimmed at Q25 with fastp and processed into clonotypes with MiXCR by TCRdb, which kept only in-frame beta chains. CDR3 protein sequences are deduplicated, and each keeps its most common genes and DNA. The V and J calls reflect TCRdb's pipeline rather than the authors' work. The sample has just over 550,000 distinct CDR3 sequences on record, under 60% of them singletons. The biggest ten clones account for about 8.2% of the sample.

A patient counted as having stable Graves' hyperthyroidism if no progression to ophthalmopathy occurred over 18 months of follow-up. Hyperthyroidism patients were aged 18 to 65 years and newly diagnosed, with disease duration of less than 2 months. Exclusion was applied to patients with uncontrolled infections, other autoimmune diseases, pregnancy or lactation. Diagnoses relied on clinical symptoms, serum thyroxine and TRAb, thyroid ultrasound and orbital computed tomography. Total RNA was extracted with Trizol reagent, and quality was checked on an Agilent 2100 Bioanalyzer. CDR1 and CDR2 are drawn from the germline V gene (reference sequence): MNHNY, SVGAGI. Taken from cysteine to phenylalanine, the CDR3 has 11 residues. Just CDR3 DNA is preserved here, 33 bases in frame from base 1. The data stem from a study of T cells in Graves' hyperthyroidism and ophthalmopathy (dated by TCRdb to between 2018 and 2020). For the study in its entirety: TCR V-J signatures able to tell the groups apart were searched for in a discovery cohort of around 95 patients, of whom approximately 40 had Graves' ophthalmopathy and around 58 had stable Graves' hyperthyroidism. Prospective prediction of ophthalmopathy was tested in an independent validation cohort consisting of 18 hyperthyroidism patients and some 15 patients who later progressed to ophthalmopathy. The approximately 100 discovery patients were divided at random into training and test sets in a 7:3 ratio. In addition, the study compared T-cell repertoires in thyroid tissue and in blood from 6 or 7 Graves' hyperthyroidism patients. After blood sampling, hyperthyroidism patients were treated with methimazole at a starting dose of 30 mg daily, and ophthalmopathy patients were treated with high-dose intravenous methylprednisolone. The paper describes TCR Vbeta CDR3 sequencing of roughly 130 peripheral blood samples, made up of about 41 ophthalmopathy patients, around 73 hyperthyroidism patients and about 17 progressor patients. General study outcomes and caveats: Blood samples also contained most of the expanded thyroid clonotypes (frequency above 0.001), which suggests that blood repertoires may reflect thyroid immune responses. No statistical method was used to set the sample size in advance, and investigators knew the group allocation. In cross-validation, a model built on a 13 V-J signature told ophthalmopathy apart from stable hyperthyroidism with about 90% sensitivity and roughly 81% specificity, and in testing the same model reached 80%/75%. In validation, progression to ophthalmopathy was predicted by the model with nearly 71% sensitivity and roughly 76% specificity, a median of approximately 6.5 months before onset.

The receptor comes from a woman under 30 with Graves' hyperthyroidism. Donor details come from another sample of the same person, matched by shared clones. The chain links TRBV6-6 with TRBJ1-2; the D gene is possibly TRBD1, with 5 bases matching. The sample consisted of peripheral blood or thyroid tissue (not recorded which). The CDR3 loop reads CASSDSMDNTF. The sequence in DNA is TGTGCCAGCAGTGACTCGATGGACAACACCTTC.